Here is one T cell receptor (beta chain) with its context. Looked up from germline, CDR1 is MDHEN and CDR2 is SYDVKM. This CDR3 is 15 amino acids long. V dropped 3 bases and J dropped 8 bases, with 17 bases sitting between them. Only in-frame clones appear in the TCRdb table, and some are missing; sequencing was by immunoSEQ multiplex PCR. This table holds fewer than 40,000 clones, around 84% found once. These data come from a study of T cells in localized non-small cell lung cancer. The sequencing used peripheral blood, collected before any cancer treatment. The V and J genes are TRBV28 and TRBJ1-5; no reliable D call. This clonotype was obtained from a male donor at least 60 years old with stage III lung adenocarcinoma. This CDR3 is CASSFNVLEDKPQHF. DNA of the CDR3: TGTGCCAGCAGTTTTAACGTTCTTGAGGATAAGCCCCAGCATTTT.